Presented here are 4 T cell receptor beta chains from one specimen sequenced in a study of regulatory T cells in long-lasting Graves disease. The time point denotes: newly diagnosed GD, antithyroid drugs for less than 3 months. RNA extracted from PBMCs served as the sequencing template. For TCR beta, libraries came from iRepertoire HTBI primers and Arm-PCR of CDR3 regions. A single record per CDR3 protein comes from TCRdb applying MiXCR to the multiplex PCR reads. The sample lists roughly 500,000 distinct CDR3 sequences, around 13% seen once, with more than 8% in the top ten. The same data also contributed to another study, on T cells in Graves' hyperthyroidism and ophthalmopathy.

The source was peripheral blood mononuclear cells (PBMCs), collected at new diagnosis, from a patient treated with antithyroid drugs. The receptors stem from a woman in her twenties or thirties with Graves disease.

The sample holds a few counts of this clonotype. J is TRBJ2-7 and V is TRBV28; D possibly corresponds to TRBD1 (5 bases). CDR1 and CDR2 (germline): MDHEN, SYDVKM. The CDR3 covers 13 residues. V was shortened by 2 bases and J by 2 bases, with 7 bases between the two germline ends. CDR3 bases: TGTGCCAGCAGTTTAGGACATACCTACGAGCAGTACTTC. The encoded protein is CASSLGHTYEQYF.

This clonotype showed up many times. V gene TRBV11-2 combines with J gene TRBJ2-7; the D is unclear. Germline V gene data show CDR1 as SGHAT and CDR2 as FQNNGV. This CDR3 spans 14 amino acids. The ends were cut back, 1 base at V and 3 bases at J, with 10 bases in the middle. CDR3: CASSLGAALYEQYF. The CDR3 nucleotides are TGTGCCAGCAGCTTAGGGGCCGCCCTCTACGAGCAGTACTTC.

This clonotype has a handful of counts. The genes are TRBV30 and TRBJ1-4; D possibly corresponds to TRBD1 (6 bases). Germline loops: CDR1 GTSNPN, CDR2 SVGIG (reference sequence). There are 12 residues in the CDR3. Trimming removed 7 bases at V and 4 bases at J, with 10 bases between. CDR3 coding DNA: TGTGCCTCCGGACAGTTTAATGAAAAACTGTTTTTT. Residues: CASGQFNEKLFF. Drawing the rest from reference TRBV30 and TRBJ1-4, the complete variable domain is SQTIHQWPATLVQPVGSPLSLECTVEGTSNPNLYWYRQAAGRGLQLLFYSVGIGQISSEVPQNLSASRPQDRQFILSSKKLLLSDSGFYLCASGQFNEKLFFGSGTQLSVL.

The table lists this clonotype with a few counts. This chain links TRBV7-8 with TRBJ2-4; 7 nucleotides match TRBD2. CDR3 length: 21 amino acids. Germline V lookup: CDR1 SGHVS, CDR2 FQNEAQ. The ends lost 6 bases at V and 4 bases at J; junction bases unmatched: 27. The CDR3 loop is CASSFAPRRDLPLGGKNIQYF. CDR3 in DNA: TGTGCCAGCAGTTTTGCCCCTAGGCGGGACCTACCCCTGGGAGGGAAAAACATTCAGTACTTC.